A single sample gave rise to the 20 T cell receptor beta chains below, sequenced in a study of cytomegalovirus exposure and HLA in healthy donors. The PCR had 60 Vbeta and 13 Jbeta primers. Measured with immunoSEQ multiplex PCR; TCRdb has only the in-frame clones, and not every one. Of about 180,000 clones in the sample, around 80% were seen once. Input material: PBMCs. The receptors shown here come from a man between 18 and 29 years old in good health and CMV-seronegative.

V gene TRBV5-6 combines with J gene TRBJ2-3, with TRBD1 matching over 8 bases. CDR1 is SGHDT and CDR2 is YYEEEE in the germline V gene. V lost 4 bases to trimming and J lost 5 bases; unmatched junction nucleotides: 3. CDR3 length: 13 residues. The CDR3 DNA reads as TGTGCCAGCAGCCTACAGGGGGGAGATACGCAGTATTTT. The encoded protein is CASSLQGGDTQYF.

The genes are TRBV27 and TRBJ2-5; a weak D match, TRBD2 (5 bases). The J call could be wrong; TRBJ2-7 is a better fit for the DNA end. The CDR3 is 13 amino acids. Germline V gene data show CDR1 as MNHEY and CDR2 as SMNVEV (reference sequence). CDR3 region: CASRVAPTYEQYF. As DNA, the CDR3 is TGTGCCAGCCGCGTAGCGCCGACCTACGAGCAGTACTTC.

V and J are TRBV28 and TRBJ1-2; 9 bases match TRBD1. The V and J ends lost 8 bases and 1 base, in that order; junction bases with no gene match: 5. CDR1 MDHEN and CDR2 SYDVKM come from the germline V gene. The CDR3 runs 14 residues. The CDR3 region is CASGHRGRNYGYTF. The CDR3 DNA reads TGTGCCAGCGGTCACAGGGGGCGTAACTATGGCTACACCTTC.

The chain joins TRBV6-6 to TRBJ1-2; 8 nucleotides align to TRBD1. The CDR3 contains 14 residues. In germline, CDR1 is MNHNY, CDR2 SVGAGI (reference sequence). V was clipped by 6 bases and J by 8 bases; unmatched bases: 11. DNA of the CDR3: TGTGCCAGCAGGTACCCCCAGGGGGCTCGGGGCTACACCTTC. Its translation: CASRYPQGARGYTF.

The chain recombines TRBV2 with TRBJ1-1, with TRBD1 matching 7 bases. The CDR3 is made up of 14 amino acids. The germline CDR1 and CDR2 sequences are SNHLY and FYNNEI. The V gene end was trimmed by 6 bases and the J gene end by 6 bases; junction bases not matched to a gene: 10. The CDR3 is CASRRQGESAEAFF. The CDR3 DNA is TGTGCCAGCAGGCGACAGGGAGAAAGCGCTGAAGCTTTCTTT.

This clone was seen a few times. The chain links TRBV25-1 to TRBJ2-2; D is perhaps TRBD2 (5 bases). There are 16 residues in the CDR3. V was shortened by 4 bases and J by 3 bases, with 15 bases between the two germline ends. CDR1 and CDR2 from the germline V gene are MGHDK and SYGVNS. This chain's CDR3 is CASSAQADPHTGELFF. For the CDR3, the DNA is TGTGCCAGCAGTGCCCAAGCGGACCCTCACACCGGGGAGCTGTTTTTT.

The chain employs TRBV4-1 and TRBJ2-7; D may be TRBD1 (5 bases). V lost 4 bases, J lost 3 bases, and 10 bases lay in between. There are 13 residues in the CDR3. Germline CDR1 and CDR2: MGHRA and YSYEKL. CDR3 sequence: CASSLDRNYEQYF. As DNA, the CDR3 is TGCGCCAGCAGCCTAGACAGAAACTACGAGCAGTACTTC.

The chain uses TRBV28 and TRBJ1-1; maybe TRBD1 (6 bases). In germline, CDR1 is MDHEN, CDR2 SYDVKM. V shed 6 bases and J shed 4 bases, with 9 bases lying between them. This CDR3 is built from 12 residues. The CDR3 is CASRYRVTEAFF. CDR3 nucleotide sequence: TGTGCCAGCAGATACAGGGTCACTGAAGCTTTCTTT.

This clone was picked up a small number of times. J is TRBJ1-1 and V is TRBV7-9; D gene ambiguous. CDR1 SEHNR and CDR2 FQNEAQ come from the germline V gene (reference sequence). V was clipped by 5 bases and J by 0 bases, with 16 bases between them. The CDR3 contains 16 residues. The CDR3 DNA reads TGTGCCAGCAGCGATACAGCTCGGCTTATGAACACTGAAGCTTTCTTT. Its translation: CASSDTARLMNTEAFF.

The chain carries TRBV7-9 and TRBJ2-2; 7 bases agree with TRBD2. CDR1 SEHNR and CDR2 FQNEAQ come from the germline V gene (reference sequence). With 3 bases clipped from V and 6 bases from J, the junction kept 7 bases outside the gene matches. The CDR3 extends over 15 amino acids. CDR3 in amino acids: CASSLTGGGAGELFF. The CDR3 DNA is TGTGCCAGCAGCTTGACGGGAGGAGGGGCCGGGGAGCTGTTTTTT.

J is TRBJ2-7 and V is TRBV5-1; TRBD2 might be the D (5 bases). From germline, CDR1 is SGHRS and CDR2 YFSETQ. V was cut by 0 bases and J by 8 bases, with 12 bases left in between. This CDR3 is built from 13 residues. In nucleotides, the CDR3 is TGCGCCAGCAGCTTGGGAGGGAGTTACAAGCAGTACTTC. This translates into CASSLGGSYKQYF.

Notes on this clone: A read error may account for a junction end that differs from germline. This chain connects TRBV5-1 to TRBJ2-3, with 10 bases lining up with TRBD2. The CDR3 is made up of 17 amino acids. CDR1 is SGHRS, CDR2 YFSETQ, per germline. The CDR3 region has the DNA TGCGCCAGCAGCTTGGTATGGGCTAGCGGGAGAATAGATACGCGGTATTTT. It yields the protein CASSLVWASGRIDTRYF. The full variable domain, with the rest looked up from reference TRBV5-1 and TRBJ2-3, is KAGVTQTPRYLIKTRGQQVTLSCSPISGHRSVSWYQQTPGQGLQFLFEYFSETQRNKGNFPGRFSGRQFSNSRSEMNVSTLELGDSALYLCASSLVWASGRIDTRYFGPGTRLTVL.

A remark on this clone: This sample also contains other DNA sequences that code for the same CDR3. This chain connects TRBV27 to TRBJ2-1; D is ambiguous. The V gene's germline CDR1 is MNHEY and CDR2 SMNVEV (reference sequence). The CDR3 runs 12 residues. V lost 2 bases and J lost 7, with 6 bases in between. The CDR3 bases are TGTGCCAGCAGTTTAAGAGGAAATGAGCAGTTCTTC. Protein: CASSLRGNEQFF.

The chain carries TRBV2 and TRBJ1-2; D is possibly TRBD1 (6 bases). The germline gives CDR1 SNHLY, CDR2 FYNNEI. This CDR3 has 13 amino acids. The V end lost 6 bases, the J end lost 2 bases, and 10 bases lay between the germline ends. The CDR3 loop reads CASSSGENYGYTF. CDR3 in DNA: TGTGCCAGCAGCTCAGGGGAAAACTATGGCTACACCTTC.

The chain recombines TRBV27 with TRBJ1-1; a weak D match, TRBD1 (5 bases). CDR1 is MNHEY, CDR2 SMNVEV, per germline (reference sequence). This CDR3 spans 19 amino acids. The germline V and J ends were trimmed by 4 bases and 4 bases, with 28 bases remaining between them. The CDR3 is CASSSILGTLGVGGTEAFF. The CDR3 region has the DNA TGTGCCAGCAGTTCCATATTAGGGACTCTAGGAGTCGGCGGCACTGAAGCTTTCTTT.

The chain recombines TRBV23-1 with TRBJ1-2, with D unresolved. TRBV23-1 carries the ORF label, with uncertain function. V was pared by 3 bases and J by 5 bases, with 28 bases between. The CDR3 runs 19 residues. CDR3 nucleotides: TGCGCCAGCAGTCATAAATTGGAGGGTTACCAATCGCAATTTTATGGCTACACCTTC. Residues: CASSHKLEGYQSQFYGYTF.

This clone was found once. V usage is TRBV5-1 and J usage is TRBJ2-5; tentative D call: TRBD1 (5 bases). The J call may be in error: the DNA end matches TRBJ2-7 better. The CDR3 has 14 amino acids. Germline V lookup: CDR1 SGHRS, CDR2 YFSETQ. The chain's CDR3 is CASSSTGSVYEQYF. Written as DNA, the CDR3 is TGCGCCAGCAGCTCTACAGGCTCCGTCTACGAGCAGTACTTC.

The genes are TRBV2 and TRBJ2-2; the D is unclear. Looked up from germline, CDR1 is SNHLY and CDR2 is FYNNEI. The CDR3 covers 12 residues. With 4 bases removed from V and 3 bases from J, the gap between germline ends came to 3 bases. The CDR3: CASSVDTGELFF. In DNA form, the CDR3 reads TGTGCCAGCAGTGTAGACACCGGGGAGCTGTTTTTT.

The chain uses TRBV28 and TRBJ1-1; 7 nucleotides line up with TRBD1. This CDR3 contains 13 residues. The V and J ends lost 7 bases and 2 bases, in that order; junction bases with no gene match: 4. Germline V gene data show CDR1 as MDHEN and CDR2 as SYDVKM. The CDR3 protein is CASIGTANTEAFF. In DNA, the CDR3 is TGTGCCAGCATAGGGACAGCCAACACTGAAGCTTTCTTT.

V is TRBV11-2 and J is TRBJ2-3; D is possibly TRBD2 (6 bases). V lost 1 base to trimming and J lost 2 bases, with 16 bases between them. Germline CDR1 SGHAT, CDR2 FQNNGV. This CDR3 comprises 17 residues. CDR3 sequence reads: CASSLGGDLGITDTQYF. In DNA, the CDR3 is TGTGCCAGCAGCTTAGGGGGGGACCTAGGAATCACAGATACGCAGTATTTT.